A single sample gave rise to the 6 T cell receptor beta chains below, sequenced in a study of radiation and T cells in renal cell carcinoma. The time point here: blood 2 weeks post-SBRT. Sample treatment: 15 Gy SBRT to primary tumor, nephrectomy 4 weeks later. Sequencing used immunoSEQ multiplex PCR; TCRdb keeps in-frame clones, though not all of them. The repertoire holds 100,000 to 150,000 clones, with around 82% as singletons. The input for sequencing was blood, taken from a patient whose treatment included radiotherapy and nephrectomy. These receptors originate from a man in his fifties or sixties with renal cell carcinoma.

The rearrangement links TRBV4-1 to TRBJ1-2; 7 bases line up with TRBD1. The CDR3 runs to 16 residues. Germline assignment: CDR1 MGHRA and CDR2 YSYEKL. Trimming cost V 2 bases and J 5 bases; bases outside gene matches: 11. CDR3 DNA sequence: TGCGCCAGCAGCCAATCCTGGGTGGGACAGACATATGGCTACACCTTC. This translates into CASSQSWVGQTYGYTF.

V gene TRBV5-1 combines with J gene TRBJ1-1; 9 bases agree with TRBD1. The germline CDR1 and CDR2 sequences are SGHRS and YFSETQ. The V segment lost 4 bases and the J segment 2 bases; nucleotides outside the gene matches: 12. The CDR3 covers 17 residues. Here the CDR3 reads CASSRTGDQLVNTEAFF. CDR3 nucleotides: TGCGCCAGCAGCCGGACAGGGGATCAGCTAGTAAACACTGAAGCTTTCTTT.

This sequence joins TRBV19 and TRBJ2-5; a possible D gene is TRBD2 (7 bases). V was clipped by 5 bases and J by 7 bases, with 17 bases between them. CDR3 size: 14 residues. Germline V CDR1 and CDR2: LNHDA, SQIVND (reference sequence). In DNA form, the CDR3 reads TGTGCCAGTAGTGCTACAGGGAGGGTCGGGACCCAGTACTTC. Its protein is CASSATGRVGTQYF. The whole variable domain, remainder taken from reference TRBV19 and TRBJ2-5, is DGGITQSPKYLFRKEGQNVTLSCEQNLNHDAMYWYRQDPGQGLRLIYYSQIVNDFQKGDIAEGYSVSREKKESFPLTVTSAQKNPTAFYLCASSATGRVGTQYFGPGTRLLVL.

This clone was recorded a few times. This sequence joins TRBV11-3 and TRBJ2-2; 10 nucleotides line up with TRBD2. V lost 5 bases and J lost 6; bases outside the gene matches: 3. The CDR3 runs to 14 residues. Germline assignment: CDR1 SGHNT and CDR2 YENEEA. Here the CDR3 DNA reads TGTGCCAGCAGCCCTAGCGGGAGCGCCGGGGAGCTGTTTTTT. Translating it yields CASSPSGSAGELFF. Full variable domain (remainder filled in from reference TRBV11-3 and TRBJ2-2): EAGVVQSPRYKIIEKKQPVAFWCNPISGHNTLYWYLQNLGQGPELLIRYENEEAVDDSQLPKDRFSAERLKGVDSTLKIQPAELGDSAVYLCASSPSGSAGELFFGEGSRLTVL.

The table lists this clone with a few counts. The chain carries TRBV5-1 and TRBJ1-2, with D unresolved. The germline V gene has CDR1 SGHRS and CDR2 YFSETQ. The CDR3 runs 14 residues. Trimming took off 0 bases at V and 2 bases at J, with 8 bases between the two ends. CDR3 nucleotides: TGCGCCAGCAGCTTGGTTACCGCCAACTATGGCTACACCTTC. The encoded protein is CASSLVTANYGYTF. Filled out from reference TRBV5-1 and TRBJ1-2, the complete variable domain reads KAGVTQTPRYLIKTRGQQVTLSCSPISGHRSVSWYQQTPGQGLQFLFEYFSETQRNKGNFPGRFSGRQFSNSRSEMNVSTLELGDSALYLCASSLVTANYGYTFGSGTRLTVV.

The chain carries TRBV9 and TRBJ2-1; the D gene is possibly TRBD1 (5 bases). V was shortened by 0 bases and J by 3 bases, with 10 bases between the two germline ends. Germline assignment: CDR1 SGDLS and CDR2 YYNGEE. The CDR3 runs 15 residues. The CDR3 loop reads CASSVAPDNYNEQFF. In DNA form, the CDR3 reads TGTGCCAGCAGCGTAGCCCCGGACAACTACAATGAGCAGTTCTTC.